This T cell receptor (beta chain) originates from a study of T cells after yellow fever vaccination. Whole-study results and caveats: Clonotypes appearing in both CD4 and CD8 compartments existed, and their share was small. Weaker in magnitude, the secondary response showed a faster peak on day 5 versus 15.

This clonotype came up a few times. Its antigen is still unknown. A universal primer site and UMIs were added as TCR cDNA was made by 5'RACE template switching. One entry per CDR3 protein, called by TCRdb with MiXCR from the 5' RACE reads. This table has hundreds of thousands of distinct CDR3 sequences, approximately 12% appearing once. Germline CDR1 MDHEN, CDR2 SYDVKM. This CDR3 comprises 11 residues. V was cut by 4 bases and J by 14 bases, with 13 bases left in between. The chain couples TRBV28 to TRBJ2-3, with D possibly called TRBD1 or TRBD2 (5 bases each). The material sequenced was PBMCs, taken on the day of the yellow fever booster vaccination. The receptor was isolated from a man aged 30-40 years who received the YFV17D yellow fever vaccine. This CDR3 is CASSSRDPSYF. Here the CDR3 DNA reads TGTGCCAGCAGTTCCCGGGACCCTTCGTATTTT.